What follows is one TCR beta chain and its context. A J-beta primer mix and a sample-barcoded 5' primer were used in a second PCR of roughly 6 to 12 cycles. From the 5' RACE reads, TCRdb called clonotypes with MiXCR, one entry per CDR3 protein. The table includes about 720,000 distinct CDR3 sequences, 20% to 25% detected once. These data belong to a study of blood T cells in healthy people across ages. Per the germline V gene, CDR1 is MGHDK and CDR2 is SYGVNS. There are 15 residues in the CDR3. Trimming removed 6 bases from V and 8 bases from J; junction bases left unmatched: 12. The chain links TRBV25-1 to TRBJ1-4, with 7 bases aligning to TRBD1. This clonotype was sampled from a man aged 65-85 years in good health. The sequenced sample consisted of blood. The CDR3 region has the DNA TGTGCCAGCAGCCGTTACGCGGGACAGTCGGAAAAACTGTTTTTT. Amino acid sequence: CASSRYAGQSEKLFF.